The next 8 T cell receptor beta chains were all read from a single sample in a study of primary melanoma T cells and metastatic recurrence. Clones were sequenced by immunoSEQ multiplex PCR, and TCRdb holds only the in-frame ones, with some missing. The sample contains approximately 130 clones, over 80% of which appear only once. Specimen: melanoma tumor tissue. The source of these receptors is a human donor with melanoma.

The genes are TRBV11-3 and TRBJ2-1; TRBD2 might be the D (6 bases). Germline CDR1 SGHNT, CDR2 YENEEA. The CDR3 runs to 17 residues. Trimming removed 5 bases at V and 0 bases at J, with 17 bases between. CDR3 nucleotides: TGTGCCAGCAGCCTCGGGGCGGGACCAGACTCCTACAATGAGCAGTTCTTC. The encoded protein is CASSLGAGPDSYNEQFF.

V is TRBV1 and J is TRBJ1-1; whether TRBD1, the table's D call, matches the DNA was not checked. TRBV1 is a pseudogene. The CDR3 covers 19 residues. CDR3 amino acids: CASSQGGDRGRLRSTEAFF. In DNA, the CDR3 is TGCGCCAGCAGCCAAGGGGGCGACAGGGGAAGACTCAGGAGCACTGAAGCTTTCTTT.

This clone is labeled hyperexpanded (1% or more). The chain uses TRBV19 and TRBJ2-7; 9 bases map to TRBD2. Germline CDR1 reads LNHDA; CDR2 reads SQIVND (reference sequence). This CDR3 spans 14 amino acids. The V segment lost 7 bases and the J segment 1 base; nucleotides outside the gene matches: 5. CDR3 in amino acids: CASTPSGTSYEQYF. CDR3 sequence (DNA): TGTGCCAGTACCCCTAGCGGGACTTCCTACGAGCAGTACTTC.

This clone was counted between two and nine times. The chain is built from TRBV6-8 and TRBJ1-1; unclear D gene. The V end lost 2 bases, the J end lost 1 base, and 8 bases lay between the germline ends. Germline lookup yields CDR1 MNHGY and CDR2 SAAAGT. The CDR3 spans 14 residues. The CDR3 is CASSYPGPNTEAFF. CDR3 in DNA: TGTGCCAGCAGTTACCCTGGTCCGAACACTGAAGCTTTCTTT.

V usage is TRBV6-8 and J usage is TRBJ2-7; 13 bases are a match to TRBD2. CDR1 MNHGY and CDR2 SAAAGT come from the germline V gene. The CDR3 loop spans 15 amino acids. After removal of 6 bases from V and 4 bases from J, the junction contained 6 bases not matched to a gene. Written as DNA, the CDR3 is TGTGCCAGCAGCCCGGGACTAGCGGGACTATACGAGCAGTACTTC. Amino acid sequence: CASSPGLAGLYEQYF.

The gene calls are TRBV19 and TRBJ2-2, with a possible D match to TRBD1 (6 bases). The DNA end is a closer match to TRBJ1-3, so the J assignment may be wrong. Germline values: CDR1 LNHDA, CDR2 SQIVND (reference sequence). This CDR3 contains 14 residues. CDR3 loop: CASSIAGAGNTIYF. CDR3 nucleotide sequence: TGTGCCAGTAGTATCGCAGGGGCTGGAAACACCATATATTTT.

This clone was recorded once. J is TRBJ1-4 and V is TRBV6-8; weak D call: TRBD1 (5 bases). Germline V lookup: CDR1 MNHGY, CDR2 SAAAGT. The CDR3 extends over 16 amino acids. The V end was cut by 0 bases, the J end by 8 bases, with 16 bases between. The CDR3 DNA reads TGTGCCAGCAGTTACTCCCGCCCTGGGGGTAAGGAAAAACTGTTTTTT. Its protein is CASSYSRPGGKEKLFF.

The CDR3 nucleotides are TGTGCCAGCAGCCCACAGGGGGCTGGGAATCAGCCCCAGCATTTT. Translated, it gives CASSPQGAGNQPQHF. The V gene is TRBV11-1, the J gene TRBJ1-5, with 9 nucleotides matching TRBD1. Germline values: CDR1 SGHAT, CDR2 FQDESV (reference sequence). CDR3 length equals 15 residues. V dropped 5 bases and J dropped 4; count of bases not matched to a gene: 6.